Each of the 32 T cell receptor beta chains below was sequenced from the same sample in a study of blood T cell repertoires in COVID-19. Clones were sequenced by immunoSEQ multiplex PCR, and TCRdb holds only the in-frame ones, with some missing. This table holds about 250,000 clones, around 79% found once. What was sequenced was peripheral blood. Receptors originate from a woman aged 80 or over with acute or convalescent COVID-19.

This chain links TRBV10-3 with TRBJ2-1; TRBD2 agrees at 8 bases. J lost 3 bases, V lost 3 bases, and 4 bases had no gene match. The CDR3 is 15 amino acids. Germline-derived CDR1 and CDR2 are ENHRY and SYGVKD. CDR3 nucleotides: TGTGCCATCAGTGAAACGGGAGGGCTCTACAATGAGCAGTTCTTC. Translating gives CAISETGGLYNEQFF.

The CDR3 loop is CASGVGGSGNTIYF. In DNA form, the CDR3 reads TGTGCCAGCGGGGTCGGGGGCTCTGGAAACACCATATATTTT. The V call is TRBV27, the J call TRBJ1-3; D may be TRBD1 (5 bases). The length of the CDR3 is 14 residues. Per the germline V gene, CDR1 is MNHEY and CDR2 is SMNVEV (reference sequence). V was cut by 8 bases and J by 0 bases, with 11 bases left in between.

This clone has a handful of counts. This sequence joins TRBV7-8 and TRBJ1-2, with 7 bases lining up with TRBD1. Per germline, CDR1 SGHVS and CDR2 FQNEAQ. This CDR3 is built from 14 residues. With V trimmed by 0 bases and J by 9 bases, 7 bases remained unmatched. The CDR3 DNA sequence: TGTGCCAGCAGCTTAGCATCAGGGGGTAGGAGCTACACCTTC. This codes for CASSLASGGRSYTF. Based on the CDR3 plus reference TRBV7-8 and TRBJ1-2, the full variable domain is GAGVSQSPRYKVAKRGQDVALRCDPISGHVSLFWYQQALGQGPEFLTYFQNEAQLDKSGLPSDRFFAERPEGSVSTLKIQRTQQEDSAVYLCASSLASGGRSYTFGSGTRLTVV.

CDR3 protein: CSVDRGKHQYF. The CDR3 coding sequence is TGCAGCGTGGACAGGGGAAAGCACCAGTACTTC. This chain connects TRBV29-1 to TRBJ2-5; TRBD1 agrees at 9 bases. V was pared by 6 bases and J by 10 bases, with 6 bases of the junction left unmatched. The CDR3 covers 11 residues. Per the germline V gene, CDR1 is SQVTM and CDR2 is ANQGSEA.

The chain combines TRBV4-1 with TRBJ1-5; tentatively, D is TRBD1 (6 bases). The CDR3 is 16 residues long. Germline V gene data show CDR1 as MGHRA and CDR2 as YSYEKL. Trimming took off 2 bases at V and 3 bases at J, with 14 bases between the two ends. The CDR3 bases are TGCGCCAGCAGCCAAACAACGGACAGCAACAATCAGCCCCAGCATTTT. Its protein is CASSQTTDSNNQPQHF.

The chain links TRBV5-1 to TRBJ1-1, with D possibly TRBD1 on 6 matching bases. The V end was cut by 6 bases, the J end by 8 bases, with 20 bases between. The germline gives CDR1 SGHRS, CDR2 YFSETQ. The CDR3 loop spans 14 amino acids. The CDR3 reads CASTPQWGGAEAFF. The CDR3 nucleotides read TGCGCCAGCACCCCCCAATGGGGGGGCGCGGAAGCTTTCTTT.

The chain joins TRBV5-1 to TRBJ2-3; D is undetermined. Germline V gene lookup returns CDR1 SGHRS and CDR2 YFSETQ. This CDR3 comprises 15 residues. The V gene lost 2 bases and the J gene lost 4 bases, with 14 bases spanning the gap. Written as DNA, the CDR3 is TGCGCCAGCAGCTTTGGAGAGGTGGTTTCAGATACGCAGTATTTT. Protein: CASSFGEVVSDTQYF. Variable domain in full (rest from reference TRBV5-1 and TRBJ2-3): KAGVTQTPRYLIKTRGQQVTLSCSPISGHRSVSWYQQTPGQGLQFLFEYFSETQRNKGNFPGRFSGRQFSNSRSEMNVSTLELGDSALYLCASSFGEVVSDTQYFGPGTRLTVL.

The chain recombines TRBV7-3 with TRBJ1-2; 10 bases match TRBD1. The CDR3 length is 14 residues. V lost 4 bases, J lost 8 bases, and 7 bases stayed unmatched. Germline CDR1 reads SGHTA; CDR2 reads FQGTGA. For the CDR3, the DNA is TGTGCCAGCAGCTCCCCCGGGACAGGGGAGGGCTACACCTTC. Translating it yields CASSSPGTGEGYTF.

This chain uses TRBV11-2 with TRBJ1-3; D is perhaps TRBD1 (5 bases). This CDR3 has 14 residues. Per germline, CDR1 SGHAT and CDR2 FQNNGV. V lost 4 bases, J lost 3 bases, and 10 bases lay in between. In DNA, the CDR3 is TGTGCCAGCAGCTCCCAGGGACTTGGAAACACCATATATTTT. Amino acids: CASSSQGLGNTIYF.

The chain uses TRBV4-1 and TRBJ2-6; the D gene is possibly TRBD1 (6 bases). CDR1 and CDR2 (germline): MGHRA, YSYEKL. This CDR3 contains 15 residues. Trimming shortened V by 4 bases and J by 1 base, and 8 bases separated the two germline ends. The DNA of the CDR3 is TGCGCCAGCAGCCCCGACAGGTCTGGGGCCAACGTCCTGACTTTC. Its translation is CASSPDRSGANVLTF.

The genes are TRBV19 and TRBJ2-2, with D possibly TRBD1 on 5 matching bases. CDR3 length equals 14 residues. V was clipped by 5 bases and J by 3 bases, with 10 bases between them. Germline loops: CDR1 LNHDA, CDR2 SQIVND (reference sequence). CDR3 residues: CASSLGRDTGELFF. The CDR3, as DNA: TGTGCCAGTAGTTTAGGCAGGGACACCGGGGAGCTGTTTTTT. Combining the CDR3 with reference TRBV19 and TRBJ2-2 gives the whole variable domain DGGITQSPKYLFRKEGQNVTLSCEQNLNHDAMYWYRQDPGQGLRLIYYSQIVNDFQKGDIAEGYSVSREKKESFPLTVTSAQKNPTAFYLCASSLGRDTGELFFGEGSRLTVL.

This clone was seen just once. The rearrangement uses TRBV6-5 and TRBJ2-5; D gene ambiguous. The CDR3 covers 15 residues. The ends were cut back, 0 bases at V and 4 bases at J, with 12 bases in the middle. Germline loops: CDR1 MNHEY, CDR2 SVGAGI. The CDR3 DNA reads as TGTGCCAGCAGTTACTCGGCAGGTTTACGAGAGACCCAGTACTTC. It translates to CASSYSAGLRETQYF.

CDR3 sequence reads: CASDWTGGNGYTF. CDR3 DNA: TGTGCCAGCGATTGGACAGGGGGGAATGGCTACACCTTC. The chain uses TRBV6-5 and TRBJ1-2, with 10 bases fitting TRBD1. Losses at the gene ends were 8 bases for V and 6 bases for J; bases not matched to a gene: 6. In germline, CDR1 is MNHEY, CDR2 SVGAGI. CDR3 size: 13 residues.

The chain uses TRBV20-1 and TRBJ2-7; 7 bases are a match to TRBD1. Trimming cost V 4 bases and J 7 bases; bases outside gene matches: 7. The CDR3 is 12 residues long. Per the germline V gene, CDR1 is DFQATT and CDR2 is SNEGSKA (reference sequence). The CDR3 reads CSANDRVKEQYF. CDR3 nucleotides: TGCAGTGCTAATGACAGGGTAAAAGAGCAGTACTTC.

The chain has TRBV19 and TRBJ1-5, with a tentative D call TRBD1 (6 bases). The CDR3 is made up of 15 amino acids. Trimming cost V 6 bases and J 6 bases, with 18 bases left between them. Germline lookup yields CDR1 LNHDA and CDR2 SQIVND (reference sequence). CDR3 in amino acids: CASRGTDRPPQPQHF. The CDR3 DNA follows: TGTGCCAGTAGGGGGACGGACAGACCCCCTCAGCCCCAGCATTTT.

This sequence joins TRBV2 and TRBJ2-3, with 8 bases identical to TRBD2. This CDR3 region has 14 residues. V dropped 6 bases and J dropped 7; count of bases not matched to a gene: 9. In germline, CDR1 is SNHLY, CDR2 FYNNEI. The CDR3 nucleotides are TGTGCCAGCAGACCCACTAGCGGACCTAATACGCAGTATTTT. Residues: CASRPTSGPNTQYF.

The rearrangement joins TRBV18 to TRBJ2-5; TRBD1 agrees at 7 bases. Germline values: CDR1 KGHSH, CDR2 LQKENI. The CDR3 has 16 residues. V lost 5 bases and J lost 9; bases outside the gene matches: 18. The CDR3 spells CASSATRDSLFPPQYF. The CDR3 nucleotides read TGTGCCAGCTCAGCGACCCGGGACAGTTTGTTCCCGCCCCAGTACTTC. The variable domain in full, with the rest retrieved from reference TRBV18 and TRBJ2-5, is NAGVMQNPRHLVRRRGQEARLRCSPMKGHSHVYWYRQLPEEGLKFMVYLQKENIIDESGMPKERFSAEFPKEGPSILRIQQVVRGDSAAYFCASSATRDSLFPPQYFGPGTRLLVL.

J is TRBJ1-1 and V is TRBV18, with 7 bases lining up with TRBD1. Germline-derived CDR1 and CDR2 are KGHSH and LQKENI. This CDR3 contains 15 residues. The J segment lost 4 bases and the V segment lost 0 bases, leaving 5 bases of the junction unmatched. The CDR3 loop reads CASSPPKGAITEAFF. Written as DNA, the CDR3 is TGTGCCAGCTCACCACCGAAGGGGGCAATCACTGAAGCTTTCTTT. Full variable domain (remainder filled in from reference TRBV18 and TRBJ1-1): NAGVMQNPRHLVRRRGQEARLRCSPMKGHSHVYWYRQLPEEGLKFMVYLQKENIIDESGMPKERFSAEFPKEGPSILRIQQVVRGDSAAYFCASSPPKGAITEAFFGQGTRLTVV.

This clone appeared a single time. CDR3 DNA: TGTGCCAGCAGCTCAGGCGACCGGACAACGCAGTATTTT. It yields the protein CASSSGDRTTQYF. The chain recombines TRBV5-4 with TRBJ2-3; a weak D match, TRBD1 (5 bases). The CDR3 is made up of 13 amino acids. Germline CDR1 SGHNT, CDR2 YYREEE (reference sequence). Trimming stripped 3 bases from V and 9 bases from J, with 14 bases between.

V usage is TRBV7-8 and J usage is TRBJ2-7; D might be TRBD2 (7 bases). V was trimmed by 7 bases and J by 0 bases, leaving 19 bases between them. The CDR3 has 16 residues. Germline values: CDR1 SGHVS, CDR2 FQNEAQ. CDR3 DNA: TGTGCCAGCACCCTAGTGGGGGGGGGCAGCTCCTACGAGCAGTACTTC. It specifies CASTLVGGGSSYEQYF.

The chain is built from TRBV3-1 (or the pseudogene TRBV3-2) and TRBJ2-5, with 8 bases identical to TRBD2. The germline V gene has CDR1 LGHDT and CDR2 YNNKEL (reference sequence). There are 15 residues in the CDR3. V lost 4 bases and J lost 2; bases outside the gene matches: 6. In DNA form, the CDR3 reads TGTGCCAGCAGCCCCGGGGTAGCGGGGCAAGAGACCCAGTACTTC. It encodes CASSPGVAGQETQYF.

The V gene is TRBV5-1, the J gene TRBJ2-1; 14 bases are a match to TRBD2. This CDR3 comprises 17 residues. Germline V gene sequence: CDR1 SGHRS, CDR2 YFSETQ. V shed 5 bases and J 2 bases; nucleotides not matched to a gene: 6. In DNA, the CDR3 is TGCGCCAGCAGACAGGGGACTAGCGGGAGTACCTACAATGAGCAGTTCTTC. Its translation: CASRQGTSGSTYNEQFF.

This clone came up a few times. The CDR3 DNA reads TGTGCCAGCAGCCCTAGGGACAGGCCGAACACTGAAGCTTTCTTT. Amino acids: CASSPRDRPNTEAFF. The chain is built from TRBV9 and TRBJ1-1, with 8 bases lining up with TRBD1. V lost 4 bases to trimming and J lost 1 base; unmatched junction nucleotides: 6. From germline, CDR1 is SGDLS and CDR2 YYNGEE. The CDR3 length is 15 residues. Supplemented by reference TRBV9 and TRBJ1-1, the full variable domain reads DSGVTQTPKHLITATGQRVTLRCSPRSGDLSVYWYQQSLDQGLQFLIQYYNGEERAKGNILERFSAQQFPDLHSELNLSSLELGDSALYFCASSPRDRPNTEAFFGQGTRLTVV.

This clone was recorded once. J is TRBJ2-4 and V is TRBV20-1; maybe TRBD1 (7 bases). Per germline, CDR1 DFQATT and CDR2 SNEGSKA (reference sequence). V was cut by 3 bases and J by 3 bases, with 15 bases left in between. This CDR3 region has 15 residues. CDR3 bases: TGCAGTGCTAGTCAGGGGGGCGGTCGCAAAAACATTCAGTACTTC. Residues: CSASQGGGRKNIQYF.

This clone has only one observation. This chain joins TRBV2 and TRBJ1-5; D might be TRBD1 (5 bases). The CDR3 is 15 residues long. V lost 2 bases to trimming and J lost 1 base, with 9 bases between them. Germline CDR1 SNHLY, CDR2 FYNNEI. In nucleotides, the CDR3 is TGTGCCAGCAGTGAATTGGGGCTGAGCAATCAGCCCCAGCATTTT. It specifies CASSELGLSNQPQHF.

The chain employs TRBV7-9 and TRBJ1-6; D remains unclear. V lost 8 bases and J lost 7, with 21 bases in between. This CDR3 region has 16 residues. Germline CDR1 reads SEHNR; CDR2 reads FQNEAQ (reference sequence). CDR3 coding DNA: TGTGCCAGCGCCGAGACCCCGGCGGGAAGCAATTCACCCCTCCACTTT. Its protein product is CASAETPAGSNSPLHF.

This sequence joins TRBV6-1 and TRBJ2-7, with TRBD2 matching 8 bases. V trimming: 0 bases; J trimming: 5 bases; junction bases outside the gene matches: 6. Germline values: CDR1 MNHNS, CDR2 SASEGT. This CDR3 comprises 15 residues. In DNA, the CDR3 is TGTGCCAGCAGTGAAGCGGGGCGGGAGGTCGACGAGCAGTACTTC. Its protein product is CASSEAGREVDEQYF.

CDR3 amino acids: CASSQTGLAGEREQFF. CDR3 in DNA: TGCGCCAGCAGCCAGACGGGACTAGCGGGAGAGAGAGAGCAGTTCTTC. V usage is TRBV4-1 and J usage is TRBJ2-1; 14 bases map to TRBD2. This CDR3 spans 16 amino acids. Germline V gene lookup returns CDR1 MGHRA and CDR2 YSYEKL. V shed 3 bases, J shed 10 bases, and the junction held 8 bases outside the gene matches.

CDR3 residues: CASSRSRDRVSGNTIYF. CDR3 in DNA: TGTGCCAGCAGTAGATCCCGGGACAGAGTCTCTGGAAACACCATATATTTT. V and J are TRBV2 and TRBJ1-3; 7 bases line up with TRBD1. The V segment lost 5 bases and the J segment 0 bases; nucleotides outside the gene matches: 10. CDR3 length equals 17 residues. The germline V gene has CDR1 SNHLY and CDR2 FYNNEI. The full variable domain, with the rest looked up from reference TRBV2 and TRBJ1-3, is EPEVTQTPSHQVTQMGQEVILRCVPISNHLYFYWYRQILGQKVEFLVSFYNNEISEKSEIFDDQFSVERPDGSNFTLKIRSTKLEDSAMYFCASSRSRDRVSGNTIYFGEGSWLTVV.

This sequence joins TRBV4-3 and TRBJ1-6; D is perhaps TRBD1 (5 bases). The germline V gene encodes CDR1 LGHNA and CDR2 YSLEER. The V and J ends lost 0 bases and 4 bases respectively, with 7 bases between them. The CDR3 has 15 residues. CDR3 loop: CASSQEGGYNSPLHF. The CDR3 DNA reads TGCGCCAGCAGCCAAGAGGGGGGTTATAATTCACCCCTCCACTTT.

The chain links TRBV29-1 to TRBJ1-1; no clear D gene. The CDR3 spans 14 residues. Germline V CDR1 and CDR2: SQVTM, ANQGSEA. V was shortened by 7 bases and J by 1 base, with 16 bases between the two germline ends. The CDR3 region is CSAAGVGSNTEAFF. CDR3 nucleotides: TGCAGCGCCGCCGGGGTGGGGTCGAACACTGAAGCTTTCTTT.

The rearrangement links TRBV18 to TRBJ1-3; the D gene is possibly TRBD1 (6 bases). CDR1 and CDR2 (germline): KGHSH, LQKENI. Trimming removed 2 bases from V and 0 bases from J, with 17 bases in between. This CDR3 is built from 18 residues. The CDR3 DNA is TGTGCCAGCTCACCAATAGGGGCAGGGACAAGCTCTGGAAACACCATATATTTT. It translates to CASSPIGAGTSSGNTIYF.